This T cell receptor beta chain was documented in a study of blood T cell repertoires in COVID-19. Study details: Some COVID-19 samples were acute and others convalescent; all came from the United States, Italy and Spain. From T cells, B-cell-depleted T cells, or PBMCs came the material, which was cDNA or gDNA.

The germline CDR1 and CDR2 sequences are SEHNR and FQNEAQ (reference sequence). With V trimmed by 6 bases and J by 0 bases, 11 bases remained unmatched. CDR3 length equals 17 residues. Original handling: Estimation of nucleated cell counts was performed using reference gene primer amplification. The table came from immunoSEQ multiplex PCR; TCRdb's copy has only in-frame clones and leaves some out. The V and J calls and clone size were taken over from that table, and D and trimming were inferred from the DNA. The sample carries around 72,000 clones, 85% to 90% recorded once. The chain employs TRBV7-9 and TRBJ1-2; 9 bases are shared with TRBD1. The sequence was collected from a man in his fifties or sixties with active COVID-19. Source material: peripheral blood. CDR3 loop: CASRKSPGTGPNYGYTF. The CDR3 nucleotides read TGTGCCAGCAGGAAATCCCCGGGGACAGGGCCTAACTATGGCTACACCTTC. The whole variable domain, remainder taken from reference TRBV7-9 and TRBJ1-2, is DTGVSQNPRHKITKRGQNVTFRCDPISEHNRLYWYRQTLGQGPEFLTYFQNEAQLEKSRLLSDRFSAERPKGSFSTLEIQRTEQGDSAMYLCASRKSPGTGPNYGYTFGSGTRLTVV.